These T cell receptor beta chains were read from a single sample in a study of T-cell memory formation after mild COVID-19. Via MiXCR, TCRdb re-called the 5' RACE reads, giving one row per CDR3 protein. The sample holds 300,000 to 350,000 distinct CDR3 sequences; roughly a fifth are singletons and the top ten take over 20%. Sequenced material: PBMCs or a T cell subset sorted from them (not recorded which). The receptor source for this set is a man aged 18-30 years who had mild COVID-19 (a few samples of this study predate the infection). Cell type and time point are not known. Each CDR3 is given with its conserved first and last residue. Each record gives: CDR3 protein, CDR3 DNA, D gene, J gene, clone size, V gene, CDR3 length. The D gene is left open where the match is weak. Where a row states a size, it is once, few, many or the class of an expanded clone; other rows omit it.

CASSPAGTVNTEAFF,TGTGCCAGCAGCCCGGCCGGGACAGTGAACACTGAAGCTTTCTTT,TRBD1,TRBJ1-1,-,TRBV9,15
CASSLGGTSGIFGELFF,TGTGCCAGCAGCTTAGGCGGGACTAGCGGGATCTTCGGGGAGCTGTTTTTT,TRBD2,TRBJ2-2,-,TRBV11-2,17
CATNRAGGSTREQYF,TGTGCCACAAACCGAGCGGGGGGTTCAACCCGCGAGCAGTACTTC,TRBD2,TRBJ2-7,-,TRBV19,15
CASSLYGAREQYF,TGCGCCAGCAGCTTGTACGGGGCTCGCGAGCAGTACTTC,-,TRBJ2-7,few,TRBV5-1,13
CASSLRGTGEETQYF,TGTGCCAGCAGCTTACGAGGGACAGGGGAAGAGACCCAGTACTTC,TRBD1,TRBJ2-5,-,TRBV7-2,15
CASSLIQSRPAFF,TGTGCCAGCAGCCTAATTCAATCACGGCCGGCTTTCTTT,-,TRBJ1-1,-,TRBV27,13
CASSSGTAGELFF,TGTGCCAGTAGTTCCGGGACGGCCGGGGAGCTGTTTTTT,-,TRBJ2-2,-,TRBV19,13
CASSPLAEDIQYF,TGTGCCAGCAGCCCGCTAGCGGAAGACATTCAGTACTTC,TRBD2,TRBJ2-4,few,TRBV3-1,13
CASSLAVGEGYTF,TGCGCCAGCAGCTTGGCCGTAGGGGAAGGCTACACCTTC,-,TRBJ1-2,-,TRBV5-1,13
CASSVGGGQGGDTGELFF,TGTGCCAGCAGCGTAGGAGGTGGGCAGGGAGGCGACACCGGGGAGCTGTTTTTT,-,TRBJ2-2,-,TRBV9,18
CASSPSGDRRETQYF,TGTGCCAGCAGCCCCAGCGGGGACCGGCGGGAGACCCAGTACTTC,TRBD2,TRBJ2-5,few,TRBV5-4,15
CASSYGGADTGELFF,TGTGCCAGCAGTTACGGGGGAGCCGACACCGGGGAGCTGTTTTTT,-,TRBJ2-2,few,TRBV6-2/TRBV6-3,15
CSANSRGLGDTQYF,TGCAGCGCAAATAGCAGGGGGCTTGGAGATACGCAGTATTTT,TRBD1,TRBJ2-3,few,TRBV20-1,14
CSARPSGGSYNEQFF,TGCAGTGCTCGTCCGAGCGGGGGCTCATACAATGAGCAGTTCTTC,TRBD2,TRBJ2-1,-,TRBV20-1,15
CASSIRDRGQETQYF,TGTGCCAGTAGTATACGTGACAGGGGGCAAGAGACCCAGTACTTC,TRBD1,TRBJ2-5,few,TRBV19,15
CASSRRSGGSGELFF,TGTGCCAGCAGCCGCCGGTCCGGGGGATCCGGGGAGCTGTTTTTT,-,TRBJ2-2,few,TRBV7-9,15
CASRGHGTDTQYF,TGTGCCAGCAGGGGCCACGGCACAGATACGCAGTATTTT,-,TRBJ2-3,-,TRBV2,13
CASSKNRGPEQFF,TGTGCCAGCAGCAAAAACAGGGGGCCCGAGCAGTTCTTC,-,TRBJ2-1,-,TRBV21-1,13
CASSYELNTDTQYF,TGCGCCAGCAGCTATGAACTCAACACAGATACGCAGTATTTT,-,TRBJ2-3,few,TRBV4-1,14
CASSSEGRGWGADTQYF,TGTGCCAGCAGCTCCGAGGGCCGGGGCTGGGGGGCAGATACGCAGTATTTT,-,TRBJ2-3,many,TRBV7-9,17
CASSSAGTVNTIYF,TGCGCCAGCAGCTCCGCAGGGACTGTAAACACCATATATTTT,-,TRBJ1-3,-,TRBV5-1,14
CASSQAAGEDTQYF,TGTGCCAGCAGCCAAGCAGCCGGCGAAGATACGCAGTATTTT,-,TRBJ2-3,few,TRBV14,14
CASRADRGIHNEQFF,TGTGCCAGCAGAGCTGACAGGGGAATACACAATGAGCAGTTCTTC,TRBD1,TRBJ2-1,few,TRBV12-3/TRBV12-4,15
CASSLGADRATEAFF,TGTGCCAGCAGCCTCGGGGCGGACAGGGCGACTGAAGCTTTCTTT,TRBD1,TRBJ1-1,few,TRBV4-2,15
CASSLQGPSTEAFF,TGCGCCAGCAGCTTGCAGGGTCCCTCCACTGAAGCTTTCTTT,-,TRBJ1-1,-,TRBV5-1,14
CASSPQGKSSYNEQFF,TGTGCCAGCAGCCCACAGGGAAAGAGCTCCTACAATGAGCAGTTCTTC,-,TRBJ2-1,-,TRBV5-6,16
CASIGSGVDEQFF,TGTGCCAGCATCGGGTCAGGGGTTGATGAGCAGTTCTTC,-,TRBJ2-1,few,TRBV6-6,13
CASSPQGQVTSPLHF,TGTGCCAGCAGCCCTCAGGGACAGGTGACTTCACCCCTCCACTTT,TRBD1,TRBJ1-6,few,TRBV7-2,15
CASSSDWDSGNTIYF,TGCGCCAGCAGCTCTGACTGGGACTCTGGAAACACCATATATTTT,-,TRBJ1-3,few,TRBV5-1,15
CASSVRTGGDYGYTF,TGTGCCAGCAGTGTCCGGACAGGGGGCGACTATGGCTACACCTTC,TRBD1,TRBJ1-2,-,TRBV6-1,15
CASSALTGGYTDTQYF,TGCGCCAGCAGCGCCCTTACCGGGGGATACACAGATACGCAGTATTTT,-,TRBJ2-3,few,TRBV5-1,16
CASSLTAGHNEQFF,TGTGCCAGCAGTTTAACCGCAGGGCACAATGAGCAGTTCTTC,-,TRBJ2-1,-,TRBV28,14
CASSLEAGPDQPQHF,TGCGCCAGCAGCTTGGAGGCAGGGCCGGATCAGCCCCAGCATTTT,-,TRBJ1-5,few,TRBV5-1,15
CASGLVLSRDQETQYF,TGTGCTAGTGGTTTGGTACTCTCCAGGGACCAAGAGACCCAGTACTTC,-,TRBJ2-5,-,TRBV12-5,16
CASSKSEGTGELFF,TGTGCCAGCAGCAAAAGTGAGGGAACCGGGGAGCTGTTTTTT,-,TRBJ2-2,few,TRBV3-1,14
CASSFSGTSPDEQYF,TGTGCCAGCAGTTTCTCCGGGACTAGTCCGGACGAGCAGTACTTC,TRBD2,TRBJ2-7,few,TRBV27,15
CASSPRGTSGVRTDTQYF,TGTGCCAGCAGCCCAAGGGGGACTAGCGGGGTTCGTACAGATACGCAGTATTTT,TRBD2,TRBJ2-3,-,TRBV7-3,18
CASSVAGDSGGLFF,TGTGCCAGCAGCGTAGCCGGGGACAGTGGTGGGCTGTTTTTT,TRBD1,TRBJ2-2,-,TRBV9,14
CASSQEGNSYNEQFF,TGCGCCAGCAGCCAAGAGGGAAACTCCTACAATGAGCAGTTCTTC,-,TRBJ2-1,few,TRBV4-3,15